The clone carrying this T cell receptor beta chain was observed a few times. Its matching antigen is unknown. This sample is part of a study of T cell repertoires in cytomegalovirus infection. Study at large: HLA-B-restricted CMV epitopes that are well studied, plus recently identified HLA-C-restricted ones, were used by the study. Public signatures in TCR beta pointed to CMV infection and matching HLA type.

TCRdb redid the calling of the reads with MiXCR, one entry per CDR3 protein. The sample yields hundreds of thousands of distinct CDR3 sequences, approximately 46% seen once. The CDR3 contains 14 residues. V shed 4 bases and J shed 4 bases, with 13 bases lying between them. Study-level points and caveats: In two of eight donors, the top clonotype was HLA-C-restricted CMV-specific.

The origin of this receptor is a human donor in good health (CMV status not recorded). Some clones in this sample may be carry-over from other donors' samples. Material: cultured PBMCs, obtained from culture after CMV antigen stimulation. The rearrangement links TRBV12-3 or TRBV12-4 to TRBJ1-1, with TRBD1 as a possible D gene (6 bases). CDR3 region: CASSSQGRVTEAFF. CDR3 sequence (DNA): TGTGCCAGCAGTTCCCAGGGGCGGGTCACTGAAGCTTTCTTT.